This TCR beta chain derives from a study of shared clonotypes between healthy human individuals. Study at large: Each donor had three CD4 naive, three CD4 memory, two CD8 naive and one CD8 memory plate. Overall study results and limits: Sampling involved blood alone; tissue repertoires likely differ. What limited the represented genetic and exposure-history diversity was the small number of donors. Unshared clonotypes carried lower generation probabilities than those common to all four donors.

Naive CD8 isolation took CD45RO-negative cells positively selected for CCR7 and excluded terminally differentiated effector memory CD45RA+ cells. On this clone itself: Its cognate antigen is unknown.

Assay: immunoSEQ multiplex PCR; the TCRdb copy retains only in-frame clones and omits some. The sample shows 2 million to 2.5 million clones, about 95% of them seen only once. V was cut by 0 bases and J by 6 bases, with 12 bases left in between. From germline, CDR1 is LGHNA and CDR2 YSLEER. The CDR3 consists of 15 residues. The rearrangement links TRBV4-3 to TRBJ2-1; the D call may be TRBD1 or TRBD2 (6 bases each). What was sequenced was naive CD8+ T cells sorted from blood. The TCR was taken from a man aged 18 to 30 in good health. The CDR3 DNA reads TGCGCCAGCAGCCAAGATAGGGGGGTCGGCAATGAGCAGTTCTTC. Amino acids: CASSQDRGVGNEQFF.